The following is a TCR beta chain sequence with its context. The data stem from a study of T cell changes during pregnancy in multiple sclerosis. Only in-frame clones appear in the TCRdb table, and some are missing; sequencing was by immunoSEQ multiplex PCR. The sample includes tens of thousands of clones, roughly 93% of them seen just once. Germline CDR1 reads SEHNR; CDR2 reads FQNEAQ (reference sequence). The CDR3 extends over 16 amino acids. Trimming removed 0 bases at V and 2 bases at J, with 11 bases between. This TCR was sampled from a female donor with multiple sclerosis, enrolled in a pregnancy study. The chain joins TRBV7-9 to TRBJ2-1, with D possibly being TRBD2 (6 bases). The source was peripheral blood, collected after pregnancy. The CDR3 sequence is CASSLASGLTYNEQFF. CDR3 DNA: TGTGCCAGCAGCTTAGCTAGCGGCCTAACCTACAATGAGCAGTTCTTC.